This is a list of T cell receptor beta chains from one sample in a study of blood T cell repertoires in COVID-19. Clones were sequenced by immunoSEQ multiplex PCR, and TCRdb holds only the in-frame ones, with some missing. Here the sample spans about 140,000 clones, 84% being singletons. Material: peripheral blood. These receptors all stem from a man in his thirties or forties with COVID-19, enrolled during active disease. Each CDR3 is given with its conserved first and last residue. D genes are given only for firm matches. Clone size is given for some rows only: seen once, a few or many times, or a class if the clone is expanded.

abundance	j_gene	v_gene	d_gene	len	CDR3aa	CDR3nt
.	TRBJ1-5	TRBV9	.	14	CASSGGGGSQPQHF	TGTGCCAGCAGCGGAGGGGGTGGTAGTCAGCCCCAGCATTTT
.	TRBJ1-3	TRBV28	.	14	CASSPLAGANTIYF	TGTGCCAGCAGTCCTCTCGCGGGGGCAAACACCATATATTTT
.	TRBJ2-7	TRBV7-9	.	15	CASSLVGGRADEQYF	TGTGCCAGCAGCTTAGTGGGGGGTCGAGCGGACGAGCAGTACTTC
.	TRBJ2-2	TRBV29-1	TRBD2	15	CSVGAGGLHTGELFF	TGCAGCGTTGGTGCGGGAGGGTTGCACACCGGGGAGCTGTTTTTT
.	TRBJ1-2	TRBV3-1/TRBV3-2	.	12	CASSQASYGYTF	TGTGCCAGCAGCCAAGCCTCCTATGGCTACACCTTC
.	TRBJ1-1	TRBV4-3	.	17	CASSQDTGSTMNTEAFF	TGCGCCAGCAGCCAAGATACGGGGTCGACGATGAACACTGAAGCTTTCTTT
once	TRBJ2-4	TRBV11-3	TRBD2	14	CASSPGRGGSIQYF	TGTGCCAGCAGCCCCGGGAGGGGAGGGAGCATTCAGTACTTC
once	TRBJ2-3	TRBV25-1	.	14	CASSGGGHTDTQYF	TGTGCCAGCAGTGGGGGGGGCCACACAGATACGCAGTATTTT
.	TRBJ2-1	TRBV25-1	.	17	CASSSPRGRYGGNEQFF	TGTGCCAGCAGTTCCCCCAGGGGTAGGTATGGGGGCAATGAGCAGTTCTTC
.	TRBJ2-5	TRBV30	TRBD1	13	CARGQGVGETQYF	TGTGCCCGGGGACAGGGGGTAGGAGAGACCCAGTACTTC
few	TRBJ2-5	TRBV6-6	.	13	CASSYSSGETQYF	TGTGCCAGCAGTTACTCGTCAGGGGAGACCCAGTACTTC
.	TRBJ2-7	TRBV7-9	.	15	CASTQGGGGGHEQYF	TGTGCCAGCACGCAGGGCGGAGGGGGCGGCCACGAGCAGTACTTC
.	TRBJ2-1	TRBV24-1	TRBD2	16	CATSDLKLAGDNEQFF	TGTGCCACCAGTGATTTGAAACTAGCGGGCGATAATGAGCAGTTCTTC
.	TRBJ1-4	TRBV5-6	.	14	CASSPDIKNEKLFF	TGTGCCAGCAGCCCTGACATCAAGAATGAAAAACTGTTTTTT
.	TRBJ2-2	TRBV3-1/TRBV3-2	.	14	CASSQLGSSGELFF	TGTGCCAGCAGCCAACTCGGGAGCTCCGGGGAGCTGTTTTTT
.	TRBJ2-7	TRBV6-5	.	12	CASSSDFYEQYF	TGTGCCAGCAGTTCGGACTTCTACGAGCAGTACTTC
.	TRBJ2-2	TRBV19	.	14	CASSTAGGTGELFF	TGTGCCAGTAGTACGGCAGGGGGGACCGGGGAGCTGTTTTTT
.	TRBJ2-2	TRBV4-2	TRBD2	15	CASSQAGRGTGELFF	TGTGCCAGCAGCCAAGCGGGGAGGGGTACCGGGGAGCTGTTTTTT
once	TRBJ1-2	TRBV6-6	TRBD1	13	CASSPTSGGGYTF	TGTGCCAGCAGTCCGACGTCAGGGGGCGGCTACACCTTC
.	TRBJ1-2	TRBV30	.	13	CAWGPGGARDNAF	TGTGCCTGGGGCCCAGGTGGGGCCCGGGACAACGCCTTC
.	TRBJ2-7	TRBV11-1	.	13	CASSHPTVRSQYF	TGTGCCAGCAGCCACCCGACTGTCCGTTCACAGTACTTC
.	TRBJ2-7	TRBV11-2	TRBD1	16	CASSLDSGTGFYEQYF	TGTGCCAGCAGCTTAGACTCCGGGACAGGGTTCTACGAGCAGTACTTC
.	TRBJ2-7	TRBV27	.	16	CASSPPGSIRSYEQYF	TGTGCCAGCAGTCCCCCTGGGAGTATAAGATCCTACGAGCAGTACTTC
.	TRBJ1-1	TRBV29-1	TRBD1	15	CSVKIPGQTNTEAFF	TGCAGCGTCAAGATCCCGGGACAGACAAACACTGAAGCTTTCTTT
.	TRBJ1-2	TRBV4-1	.	12	CASSQDLTGYTF	TGCGCCAGCAGCCAAGATCTTACAGGCTACACCTTC
.	TRBJ2-1	TRBV6-2/TRBV6-3	.	11	CASSSSNEQFF	TGTGCCAGCAGTTCCAGCAATGAGCAGTTCTTC
.	TRBJ2-2	TRBV5-1	.	16	CASSPPQGMNTGELFF	TGCGCCAGCAGCCCCCCACAGGGCATGAACACCGGGGAGCTGTTTTTT
.	TRBJ1-5	TRBV30	TRBD1	14	CAWRRQGASQPQHF	TGTGCCTGGAGGCGACAGGGGGCTAGTCAGCCCCAGCATTTT
.	TRBJ2-7	TRBV12-3/TRBV12-4	.	11	CASSPGYEQYF	TGTGCCAGCAGCCCAGGATACGAGCAGTACTTC
.	TRBJ2-7	TRBV19	TRBD2	14	CASQGSAVAGEQYF	TGTGCCAGCCAAGGTTCGGCGGTAGCGGGCGAGCAGTACTTC
.	TRBJ1-6	TRBV6-1	TRBD1	15	CASSEPSGGNSPLHF	TGTGCCAGCAGTGAACCGTCAGGGGGTAATTCACCCCTCCACTTT
once	TRBJ2-1	TRBV28	TRBD2	17	CASTGGLAGGPGDEQFF	TGTGCCAGCACCGGCGGACTAGCGGGAGGGCCGGGGGATGAGCAGTTCTTC
.	TRBJ1-5	TRBV28	.	12	CASSLQNQPQHF	TGTGCCAGCAGTTTACAAAATCAGCCCCAGCATTTT
.	TRBJ2-7	TRBV3-1/TRBV3-2	TRBD2	14	CASSQGTSRYEQYF	TGTGCCAGCAGCCAAGGGACTAGCCGGTACGAGCAGTACTTC
.	TRBJ1-1	TRBV7-9	.	15	CASGLTEHMNTEAFF	TGTGCCAGCGGACTCACAGAGCATATGAACACTGAAGCTTTCTTT